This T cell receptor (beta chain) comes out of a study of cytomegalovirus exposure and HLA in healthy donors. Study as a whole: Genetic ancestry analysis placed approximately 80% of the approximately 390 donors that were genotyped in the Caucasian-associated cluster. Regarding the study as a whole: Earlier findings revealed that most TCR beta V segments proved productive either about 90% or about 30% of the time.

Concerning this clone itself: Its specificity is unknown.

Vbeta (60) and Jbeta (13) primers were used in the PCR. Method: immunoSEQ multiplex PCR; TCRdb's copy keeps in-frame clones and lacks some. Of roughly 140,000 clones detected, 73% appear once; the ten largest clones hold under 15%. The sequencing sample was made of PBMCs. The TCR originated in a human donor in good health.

The CDR3 loop is CASSFHGRGTGELFF. For the CDR3, the DNA is TGTGCCAGCAGCTTTCACGGGAGAGGCACCGGGGAGCTGTTTTTT. The chain uses TRBV5-8 and TRBJ2-2, with a weak D call TRBD2 (6 bases). The CDR3 has 15 amino acids. The germline V gene encodes CDR1 SGHTS and CDR2 YDEGEE. Trimming stripped 2 bases from V and 4 bases from J, with 12 bases between.